This section outlines one T cell receptor beta chain sequence together with its context. This clonotype was counted ten times or more. It lacks a known antigen. No base-level quality is on record; no much larger clone is a single base apart. The data are from a study of T cells in Graves' hyperthyroidism and ophthalmopathy (dated by TCRdb to between 2017 and 2020). Regarding the complete study: Peripheral blood samples were taken at initial diagnosis, before any treatment was given. To identify distinguishing TCR V-J signatures, a discovery cohort of around 98 patients was used, comprising roughly 45 with Graves' ophthalmopathy and roughly 60 with stable Graves' hyperthyroidism. Prospective prediction of ophthalmopathy was tested in an independent validation cohort of approximately 18 hyperthyroidism patients and 15 to 17 patients who later progressed to ophthalmopathy. The 85 to 100 discovery patients were divided at random into training and test sets in a 7:3 ratio. In about six Graves' hyperthyroidism patients, the study also compared T-cell repertoires from thyroid tissue with T-cell repertoires from blood. Following sampling, methimazole starting at 30 mg daily was given to hyperthyroidism patients, and high-dose intravenous methylprednisolone was given to ophthalmopathy patients. The paper reports TCR Vbeta CDR3 sequencing of approximately 140 peripheral blood samples: 43 ophthalmopathy, 75 to 80 hyperthyroidism and 17 progressor patients.

The TCR beta CDR3 regions were amplified from the RNA transcripts. A first-round RT-PCR of the TCR CDR3 used the HTBI primer set with the Qiagen OneStep RT-PCR kit. The libraries were constructed in a second round of multiplex PCR and then size-selected and purified. The libraries were sequenced on an Illumina HiSeq2000 using paired-end 100 bp reads. Concerning the study's data processing: SOAPnuke was used to process the raw data, with reads discarded if the reads contained adapters or uncalled bases, had a mean Phred below 15, or lacked an exact constant-primer or identifier match. High-quality paired reads were merged with COPE v1.2.5, and unique nucleotide sequences were defined as clonotypes. MiTCR v1.1 was used to align clonotypes to the IMGT TRBV, TRBD and TRBJ reference segments. The analysis was restricted to V-J combinations with a frequency above 0.0001, which together covered 99% to 99.2% of the repertoires. The TCS score was defined as the ratio of F50 (clonal expansion) to E x V (chaos), calculated using BLOSUM62-based TCRdist between CDR3 peptides within each V-J. Welch's t-statistics and random forest reduced 514 V-J features to 13, which were used in a naive Bayes classifier (R e1071). The public reads were quality trimmed at Q25 with fastp and then assembled into clones with MiXCR by TCRdb, keeping productive beta chains. Identical CDR3 proteins give one entry, which carries the most common genes and DNA. The V and J calls were not made by the authors but by TCRdb's processing. Present in this sample are 600,000 or so distinct CDR3 sequences, 15% to 20% of which were seen just once. Less than 4.5% of the sample rests with the top ten.

Stable Graves' hyperthyroidism was defined as no progression to ophthalmopathy during 18 months of follow-up. Hyperthyroidism patients were newly diagnosed, had a disease duration of under 2 months, and were aged 18 to 65 years. Patients with uncontrolled infections, other autoimmune diseases, pregnancy or lactation were excluded. Diagnoses were based on clinical symptoms, serum thyroxine and TRAb, thyroid ultrasound and orbital computed tomography. PBMCs were isolated from 7.5 to 10 ml of fresh peripheral blood by Ficoll-Paque density gradient centrifugation. Trizol reagent was used to extract total RNA, and RNA quality was then checked on an Agilent 2100 Bioanalyzer. What the study reported, not specific to this receptor: A 13 V-J signature model separated ophthalmopathy from stable hyperthyroidism, with just over 85% sensitivity and 81.08% specificity in cross-validation and 80%/75% in testing. Sample size was not statistically predetermined, and blinding of investigators to group allocation was not performed. Most expanded thyroid clonotypes (frequency above 0.001) were also detected in blood, suggesting blood repertoires may reflect thyroid immune responses. In validation, the model predicted progression to ophthalmopathy a median of approximately 6.3 months before onset, with roughly 70% sensitivity and roughly 79% specificity.

V is pared back by 2 bases and J by 2 bases, with 7 bases lying between the germline termini. The CDR3 sequence holds 13 residues, the cysteine and phenylalanine included. Only the CDR3 DNA is retained, 39 bases long and in frame from the first base. The germline V gene (reference sequence) yields GTSNPN for CDR1 and SVGIG for CDR2. The sequenced material came from blood. The chain links TRBV30 with TRBJ2-1; no D gene is confidently identified. This receptor was obtained from a woman in her twenties or thirties with Graves' hyperthyroidism. In nucleotides, the sequence is TGTGCCTGGAGTCTAGGGCCCTACAATGAGCAGTTCTTC. Protein translation: CAWSLGPYNEQFF.